The sequence of this T cell receptor (beta chain) was determined in a study of blood T cells in healthy people across ages. Whole-study results and caveats: CMV infection status of these donors was not known. Older individuals had lower TCR beta diversity per million T cells (the decline was roughly linear).

This CDR3 contains 13 residues. The germline gives CDR1 MNHNS, CDR2 SASEGT. The germline V and J ends were trimmed by 10 bases and 4 bases, with 16 bases remaining between them. The donors, all healthy, were Caucasians living in Russia, aged roughly 6 to 100. About this clonotype itself: The antigen remains unidentified.

Sample-barcoded 5' priming and a J-beta primer mix drove a second PCR of roughly 6 to 12 cycles. Each sample provided no less than 2.5 million CDR3-containing paired-end reads. From the 5' RACE reads, TCRdb called clonotypes with MiXCR, one entry per CDR3 protein. The data show around 1.1 million distinct CDR3 sequences, with under 40% seen just once and around 13% held by the top ten. Sequenced material: blood. This sequence originates from a man younger than 35 in good health. V is TRBV6-1 and J is TRBJ1-2; D gene unclear. CDR3: CANAGGPGYGYTF. CDR3 DNA: TGTGCCAATGCAGGTGGCCCCGGCTATGGCTACACCTTC.